The 20 T cell receptor beta chains below were found in one sample sequenced in a study of Ad26.COV2.S vaccination and SARS-CoV-2 variants. Sequencing was performed with immunoSEQ multiplex PCR; in TCRdb, only in-frame clones are kept and a portion is missing. Of about 350,000 clones listed, around 89% were seen once; the top ten hold approximately 4.5%. Noted treatment: some 19 received Ad26.COV2.S at low or high dose, single or two shots; several received placebo; per-sample allocation not given. Samples were taken on day 63 after the first vaccine or placebo injection. The sample in question was peripheral blood, obtained in a trial of Ad26.COV2.S vaccine versus placebo. The receptors originated from a person between 18 and 65 years old who received the Ad26.COV2.S COVID-19 vaccine or a placebo.

The chain joins TRBV11-1 to TRBJ2-1, with TRBD2 matching 10 bases. Germline CDR1 and CDR2: SGHAT and FQDESV (reference sequence). V trimming: 2 bases; J trimming: 8 bases; junction bases outside the gene matches: 6. The CDR3 is 15 residues long. CDR3 nucleotides: TGTGCCAGCAGCTTACTAGCGGGAGTTGACGATGAGCAGTTCTTC. It is translated as CASSLLAGVDDEQFF.

The V and J genes are TRBV6-6 and TRBJ2-7; 9 bases agree with TRBD2. The CDR3 spans 16 residues. Germline V gene data show CDR1 as MNHNY and CDR2 as SVGAGI (reference sequence). V shed 0 bases and J 5 bases; nucleotides not matched to a gene: 8. The CDR3 here is CASSYSIAGEEHEQYF. In DNA form, the CDR3 reads TGTGCCAGCAGTTACTCGATAGCGGGAGAGGAGCACGAGCAGTACTTC.

This clone was observed a handful of times. J is TRBJ2-2 and V is TRBV27; 7 bases line up with TRBD1. Germline V lookup: CDR1 MNHEY, CDR2 SMNVEV (reference sequence). V was pared by 0 bases and J by 3 bases, with 4 bases of the junction left unmatched. The CDR3 length is 16 residues. CDR3 DNA: TGTGCCAGCAGTTTATCACCGGACAGGTACACCGGGGAGCTGTTTTTT. It encodes CASSLSPDRYTGELFF.

In this sample, this clone turned up once. The gene calls are TRBV11-2 and TRBJ1-1, with TRBD1 matching over 7 bases. Germline V gene lookup returns CDR1 SGHAT and CDR2 FQNNGV. V lost 0 bases and J lost 3; bases outside the gene matches: 10. The CDR3 loop spans 17 amino acids. CDR3: CASSLDPQRGPHTEAFF. DNA for the CDR3: TGTGCCAGCAGCTTAGATCCACAGAGGGGGCCGCACACTGAAGCTTTCTTT.

This sequence joins TRBV5-3 and TRBJ2-7, with 7 bases that match TRBD2. TRBV5-3 is flagged as an ORF with uncertain function. V gave up 0 bases and J gave up 2 bases; unmatched junction bases: 5. The CDR3 covers 15 residues. The DNA of the CDR3 is TGTGCCAGAAGCTTGGCCGACAGCGGGGCCTACGAGCAGTACTTC. The encoded protein is CARSLADSGAYEQYF.

This sequence joins TRBV11-2 and TRBJ1-2; maybe TRBD1 (5 bases). This CDR3 has 13 residues. V shed 4 bases and J shed 8 bases, with 14 bases lying between them. The germline V gene has CDR1 SGHAT and CDR2 FQNNGV. CDR3 protein: CASSSDRSAGYTF. The CDR3 nucleotides read TGTGCCAGCAGCTCCGACAGATCGGCGGGCTACACCTTC. The entire variable domain, with the rest obtained from reference TRBV11-2 and TRBJ1-2, is as follows: EAGVAQSPRYKIIEKRQSVAFWCNPISGHATLYWYQQILGQGPKLLIQFQNNGVVDDSQLPKDRFSAERLKGVDSTLKIQPAKLEDSAVYLCASSSDRSAGYTFGSGTRLTVV.

The chain has TRBV7-9 and TRBJ2-1, with 9 bases lining up with TRBD1. Looked up from germline, CDR1 is SEHNR and CDR2 is FQNEAQ (reference sequence). The CDR3 has 16 residues. V was pared by 3 bases and J by 7 bases, with 10 bases of the junction left unmatched. CDR3: CASSFVANRGRNEQFF. The CDR3 nucleotides read TGTGCCAGCAGCTTTGTCGCGAACAGGGGGCGGAATGAGCAGTTCTTC. The variable domain in full, with the rest retrieved from reference TRBV7-9 and TRBJ2-1, is DTGVSQNPRHKITKRGQNVTFRCDPISEHNRLYWYRQTLGQGPEFLTYFQNEAQLEKSRLLSDRFSAERPKGSFSTLEIQRTEQGDSAMYLCASSFVANRGRNEQFFGPGTRLTVL.

In this sample, this clone turned up a few times. This chain links TRBV11-2 with TRBJ2-7; 8 positions agree with TRBD1. This CDR3 is 14 amino acids long. In germline, CDR1 is SGHAT, CDR2 FQNNGV. V trimming: 2 bases; J trimming: 7 bases; junction bases outside the gene matches: 7. CDR3 sequence reads: CASSLSRDRREQYF. The CDR3 coding sequence is TGTGCCAGCAGCTTAAGCCGGGACAGGAGGGAGCAGTACTTC. The full variable domain, in which reference TRBV11-2 and TRBJ2-7 provide the parts outside the CDR3, is EAGVAQSPRYKIIEKRQSVAFWCNPISGHATLYWYQQILGQGPKLLIQFQNNGVVDDSQLPKDRFSAERLKGVDSTLKIQPAKLEDSAVYLCASSLSRDRREQYFGPGTRLTVT.

V usage is TRBV30 and J usage is TRBJ2-7; D is undetermined. Trimming took off 2 bases at V and 0 bases at J, with 11 bases between the two ends. Germline V gene data show CDR1 as GTSNPN and CDR2 as SVGIG (reference sequence). The CDR3 covers 14 residues. CDR3 loop: CAWSPGNPSYEQYF. Written as DNA, the CDR3 is TGTGCCTGGAGTCCTGGGAACCCCTCCTACGAGCAGTACTTC.

The V call is TRBV12-3 or TRBV12-4, the J call TRBJ1-1, with D hard to call. The CDR3 runs to 13 residues. V was pared by 10 bases and J by 0 bases, with 12 bases between. The CDR3 sequence is CATDGFMNTEAFF. The CDR3 DNA sequence: TGTGCCACCGACGGGTTCATGAACACTGAAGCTTTCTTT.

This rearrangement joins TRBV4-3 to TRBJ2-3; 13 nucleotides match TRBD2. The CDR3 consists of 21 residues. Germline CDR1 reads LGHNA; CDR2 reads YSLEER. Unmatched junction bases numbered 15, after V lost 1 base and J lost 2 bases. The CDR3 loop reads CASSQVISTSGGPGDTDTQYF. The CDR3 region has the DNA TGCGCCAGCAGCCAAGTAATCTCGACTAGCGGGGGGCCAGGAGACACAGATACGCAGTATTTT.

V gene TRBV19 combines with J gene TRBJ2-1; TRBD1 is a possible D gene (5 bases). Germline V gene lookup returns CDR1 LNHDA and CDR2 SQIVND (reference sequence). Between the trimmed V and J ends, which lost 3 bases and 6 bases, there was a span of 15 bases. The length of the CDR3 is 15 residues. The CDR3 DNA sequence: TGTGCCAGTAGTATCGTATGGGGCACCTTCAATGAGCAGTTCTTC. Translated, it gives CASSIVWGTFNEQFF.

With respect to this clone: This CDR3 is also generated by other DNA sequences in the sample. The CDR3 DNA sequence: TGTGCCAGCAGCCAGGAGGGGGGCACTGAAGCTTTCTTT. This codes for CASSQEGGTEAFF. This chain uses TRBV3-1 (or the pseudogene TRBV3-2) with TRBJ1-1; D is perhaps TRBD1 (6 bases). This CDR3 is 13 amino acids long. Germline V gene data show CDR1 as LGHDT and CDR2 as YNNKEL (reference sequence). Trimming removed 3 bases at V and 4 bases at J, with 9 bases between.

The chain joins TRBV10-2 to TRBJ1-4; no clear D. The CDR3 covers 15 residues. With 4 bases removed from V and 2 bases from J, the gap between germline ends came to 11 bases. CDR1 WSHSY and CDR2 SAAADI come from the germline V gene. The CDR3 spells CASSAGGSTNEKLFF. The CDR3 nucleotides read TGCGCCAGCAGTGCAGGTGGTTCGACTAATGAAAAACTGTTTTTT.

The chain couples TRBV5-4 to TRBJ1-2, with D possibly TRBD1 on 5 matching bases. V shed 2 bases and J shed 4 bases, with 21 bases lying between them. CDR3 length: 17 amino acids. The germline CDR1 and CDR2 sequences are SGHNT and YYREEE (reference sequence). The CDR3 spells CASSLKAPAGSFYGYTF. Here the CDR3 DNA reads TGTGCCAGCAGCTTAAAGGCACCGGCAGGGTCCTTCTATGGCTACACCTTC.

This rearrangement joins TRBV12-3 or TRBV12-4 to TRBJ1-2; D call uncertain. The CDR3 is 13 residues long. With 4 bases removed from V and 4 bases from J, the gap between germline ends came to 10 bases. The CDR3 DNA is TGTGCCAGCAGTTCTCATCCCACCTATGGCTACACCTTC. Amino acids: CASSSHPTYGYTF.

The chain links TRBV9 to TRBJ2-5, with TRBD2 identical over 13 bases. With 0 bases clipped from V and 6 bases from J, the junction kept 5 bases outside the gene matches. Germline V CDR1 and CDR2: SGDLS, YYNGEE. The CDR3 has 16 amino acids. CDR3 in DNA: TGTGCCAGCAGCGTAGCCCCGACTAGCGGGGGGCAGACCCAGTACTTC. Translation: CASSVAPTSGGQTQYF.

This chain joins TRBV3-1 (or the pseudogene TRBV3-2) and TRBJ2-7; D assignment may be TRBD1 or TRBD2 (5 bases each). This CDR3 has 16 amino acids. Germline-derived CDR1 and CDR2 are LGHDT and YNNKEL (reference sequence). The V end lost 0 bases, the J end lost 0 bases, and 12 bases lay between the germline ends. CDR3 nucleotide sequence: TGTGCCAGCAGCCAAGATCTCGGGACCCGCTCCTACGAGCAGTACTTC. Amino acids: CASSQDLGTRSYEQYF.

This clone has only one observation. The chain recombines TRBV6-5 with TRBJ1-1, with D perhaps matching TRBD1 (6 bases). V shed 2 bases and J shed 1 base, with 14 bases lying between them. CDR3 size: 16 residues. CDR1 is MNHEY and CDR2 is SVGAGI in the germline V gene. The CDR3 nucleotides are TGTGCCAGCAGTTACACCAGGGACACCACGAACACTGAAGCTTTCTTT. The encoded protein is CASSYTRDTTNTEAFF.

The chain combines TRBV11-2 with TRBJ2-7; 8 nucleotides agree with TRBD1. The V gene's germline CDR1 is SGHAT and CDR2 FQNNGV. The length of the CDR3 is 15 residues. Trimming cost V 4 bases and J 2 bases; bases outside gene matches: 7. CDR3 protein: CASSSRDRGTYEQYF. Here the CDR3 DNA reads TGTGCCAGCAGCTCACGCGACAGGGGAACCTACGAGCAGTACTTC. Drawing the rest from reference TRBV11-2 and TRBJ2-7, the complete variable domain is EAGVAQSPRYKIIEKRQSVAFWCNPISGHATLYWYQQILGQGPKLLIQFQNNGVVDDSQLPKDRFSAERLKGVDSTLKIQPAKLEDSAVYLCASSSRDRGTYEQYFGPGTRLTVT.